This T cell receptor (beta chain) emerged from a study of neurological immune-mediated disorders. Study-wide points: TCR clonal expansion peaked in HTLV-1-associated myelopathy patients and was lowest in multiple sclerosis patients.

TCRdb independently ran MiXCR on the 5' RACE reads; one entry per CDR3 protein. The data contain about 55,000 distinct CDR3 sequences, about 4.2% of them seen just once; the ten biggest clones take up 2.9%. Concerning this clonotype itself: Its target is not known.

The ends were cut back, 4 bases at V and 2 bases at J, with 3 bases in the middle. Germline CDR1 and CDR2: SQVTM and ANQGSEA. The length of the CDR3 is 11 residues. The genes are TRBV29-1 and TRBJ2-4, with D hard to call. The sequenced sample was PBMCs. The sequence came from a man aged 50 to 60 with multiple sclerosis. CDR3: CSVVSKNIQYF. CDR3 DNA sequence: TGCAGCGTTGTTTCCAAAAACATTCAGTACTTC.